Each of the 14 T cell receptor beta chains below was sequenced from the same sample in a study of control samples from healthy donors and cancer patients. Data came from immunoSEQ multiplex PCR; TCRdb stores just in-frame clones and leaves some out. The sample has more than 70,000 clones, 85% to 90% seen once. Material for sequencing was PBMCs. The receptor source for this set is a man in his sixties with lung cancer.

The chain carries TRBV10-2 and TRBJ1-6; TRBD1 matches 7 bases. The germline CDR1 and CDR2 sequences are WSHSY and SAAADI. This CDR3 comprises 13 residues. Trimming at V came to 0 bases and at J to 14 bases, leaving 4 bases not matched to a gene. CDR3 sequence: CASSESDRTSLHF. The CDR3 DNA reads as TGCGCCAGCAGTGAGTCGGACAGGACGTCCCTCCACTTT.

The chain couples TRBV6-4 to TRBJ2-1; TRBD1 matches 7 bases. This CDR3 has 13 residues. Trimming cost V 4 bases and J 13 bases; bases outside gene matches: 10. The V gene's germline CDR1 is MRHNA and CDR2 SNTAGT. DNA for the CDR3: TGTGCCAGCAGTGCAAATACAGGGGAACGACAGTTCTTC. Translated, it gives CASSANTGERQFF.

The chain links TRBV5-8 to TRBJ1-6; 10 positions match TRBD1. This CDR3 region has 16 residues. Germline V CDR1 and CDR2: SGHTS, YDEGEE. V lost 3 bases to trimming and J lost 10 bases; unmatched junction nucleotides: 10. The chain's CDR3 is CASSSDRGLLGSPLHF. CDR3 DNA: TGTGCCAGCAGCTCTGACAGGGGGCTTTTAGGGTCACCCCTCCACTTT.

The table lists this clone with a count of one. V gene TRBV18 combines with J gene TRBJ1-1, with 8 bases identical to TRBD1. The V and J ends lost 4 bases and 7 bases, in that order; junction bases with no gene match: 5. The CDR3 extends over 13 amino acids. Germline loops: CDR1 KGHSH, CDR2 LQKENI. CDR3 in amino acids: CASSLGQGGEAFF. As DNA, the CDR3 is TGTGCCAGCTCACTCGGACAGGGTGGTGAAGCTTTCTTT.

Here the CDR3 reads CASSRGQDYGYTF. The CDR3 DNA reads TGCGCCAGCAGCCGGGGGCAGGACTATGGCTACACCTTC. The rearrangement uses TRBV4-1 and TRBJ1-2, with D tentatively TRBD1 (6 bases). The CDR3 spans 13 residues. Germline assignment: CDR1 MGHRA and CDR2 YSYEKL. With 4 bases removed from V and 3 bases from J, the gap between germline ends came to 9 bases.

The chain recombines TRBV24-1 with TRBJ2-2; D is ambiguous. Trimming left V 1 base short and J 6 bases short, with 11 bases between. Germline V lookup: CDR1 KGHDR, CDR2 SFDVKD. The CDR3 has 15 residues. CDR3 sequence reads: CATSDLGTVPGELFF. DNA of the CDR3: TGTGCCACCAGTGATTTAGGCACTGTACCCGGGGAGCTGTTTTTT.

This chain links TRBV10-1 with TRBJ1-5; a weak D match, TRBD1 (5 bases). This CDR3 has 14 amino acids. Trimming took 7 bases from V and 1 from J, leaving 11 bases between them. Germline values: CDR1 WNHNN, CDR2 SYGVQD (reference sequence). CDR3 DNA sequence: TGCGCCAGCACCGAGGGACCGAGCAATCAGCCCCAGCATTTT. This translates into CASTEGPSNQPQHF.

The gene calls are TRBV11-3 and TRBJ1-1, with TRBD1 identical over 8 bases. The germline gives CDR1 SGHNT, CDR2 YENEEA. The CDR3 runs to 15 residues. J lost 5 bases, V lost 0 bases, and 5 bases had no gene match. The CDR3 protein is CASSLERTGITEAFF. CDR3 DNA: TGTGCCAGCAGCTTAGAGAGGACAGGGATTACTGAAGCTTTCTTT.

The chain recombines TRBV11-3 with TRBJ2-1; 7 bases line up with TRBD2. V lost 6 bases, J lost 10 bases, and 3 bases stayed unmatched. The CDR3 runs 11 residues. Germline V CDR1 and CDR2: SGHNT, YENEEA. The CDR3 bases are TGTGCCAGCAGTCTGGGGGGGGAGCAGTTCTTC. It specifies CASSLGGEQFF.

The chain employs TRBV5-1 and TRBJ2-1; D gene ambiguous. The CDR3 is 16 amino acids. Germline V gene lookup returns CDR1 SGHRS and CDR2 YFSETQ. The V end lost 4 bases, the J end lost 0 bases, and 14 bases lay between the germline ends. The CDR3: CASSQATGSSYNEQFF. CDR3 nucleotide sequence: TGCGCCAGCAGCCAAGCCACTGGTAGCTCCTACAATGAGCAGTTCTTC.

V usage is TRBV2 and J usage is TRBJ2-2; tentative D call: TRBD1 (5 bases). Germline CDR1 and CDR2: SNHLY and FYNNEI. This CDR3 is built from 13 residues. Trimming removed 6 bases from V and 2 bases from J, with 7 bases in between. CDR3 residues: CASSRVNTGELFF. The CDR3 coding sequence is TGTGCCAGCAGCAGGGTTAACACCGGGGAGCTGTTTTTT.

The chain couples TRBV10-1 to TRBJ2-2, with 7 bases identical to TRBD1. From germline, CDR1 is WNHNN and CDR2 SYGVQD (reference sequence). The CDR3 is 15 residues long. Germline trimming cut 6 bases from V and 6 bases from J; bases unmatched to any gene: 10. The CDR3 loop is CASRDRTGGPGELFF. CDR3 nucleotides: TGCGCCAGCAGGGACAGGACAGGCGGGCCCGGGGAGCTGTTTTTT.

About this clone itself: Other DNA sequences in the sample encode the same CDR3. V and J are TRBV30 and TRBJ1-2; D is unresolved. V lost 6 bases, J lost 1 base, and 15 bases lay in between. Per germline, CDR1 GTSNPN and CDR2 SVGIG (reference sequence). The CDR3 spans 14 residues. The CDR3: CACTRPGGNYGYTF. The CDR3 nucleotides read TGTGCCTGCACCCGACCTGGCGGTAACTATGGCTACACCTTC. The complete variable domain, with remaining parts taken from reference TRBV30 and TRBJ1-2, reads SQTIHQWPATLVQPVGSPLSLECTVEGTSNPNLYWYRQAAGRGLQLLFYSVGIGQISSEVPQNLSASRPQDRQFILSSKKLLLSDSGFYLCACTRPGGNYGYTFGSGTRLTVV.

The chain joins TRBV4-2 to TRBJ1-2; D gene unclear. Germline V gives CDR1 LGHNA, CDR2 YNFKEQ. The V end was cut by 0 bases, the J end by 7 bases, with 15 bases between. The CDR3 has 15 residues. Written as DNA, the CDR3 is TGTGCCAGCAGCCAAGAGGCAGGCATAATGGGTGGCTACACCTTC. Translation gives CASSQEAGIMGGYTF.